The 8 T cell receptor beta chains listed next were all sequenced from one sample in a study of T cell changes during pregnancy in multiple sclerosis. Data came from immunoSEQ multiplex PCR; TCRdb stores just in-frame clones and leaves some out. The sample consists of about 80,000 clones, 92% of them appearing once. The sequences come from peripheral blood, collected before pregnancy. These receptors all come from a female donor with multiple sclerosis, enrolled in a pregnancy study.

This rearrangement joins TRBV5-4 to TRBJ2-7, with a weak D call TRBD1 (6 bases). Germline CDR1 is SGHNT and CDR2 is YYREEE (reference sequence). CDR3 length equals 13 residues. The germline V and J ends were trimmed by 0 bases and 6 bases, with 10 bases remaining between them. CDR3 DNA sequence: TGTGCCAGCAGCTTGGACAGGGAAGGCGAGCAGTACTTC. Translation: CASSLDREGEQYF.

The chain has TRBV19 and TRBJ1-6; D might be TRBD1 (6 bases). Germline V lookup: CDR1 LNHDA, CDR2 SQIVND (reference sequence). Trimming cost V 4 bases and J 8 bases, with 9 bases left between them. CDR3 size: 13 residues. The CDR3 loop reads CASSTSGDSPLHF. The CDR3 DNA reads as TGTGCCAGTAGTACGTCAGGGGATTCACCCCTCCACTTT.

J is TRBJ1-2 and V is TRBV7-8; 7 bases map to TRBD1. CDR3 length: 14 amino acids. Germline V gene lookup returns CDR1 SGHVS and CDR2 FQNEAQ. J was trimmed by 7 bases and V by 5 bases; bases with no gene match: 10. CDR3 in amino acids: CASSIRQGDGGYTF. For the CDR3, the DNA is TGTGCCAGCAGCATAAGACAGGGTGATGGTGGCTACACCTTC. Full variable domain (missing parts from reference TRBV7-8 and TRBJ1-2): GAGVSQSPRYKVAKRGQDVALRCDPISGHVSLFWYQQALGQGPEFLTYFQNEAQLDKSGLPSDRFFAERPEGSVSTLKIQRTQQEDSAVYLCASSIRQGDGGYTFGSGTRLTVV.

This chain uses TRBV27 with TRBJ2-7, with unresolved D. Germline values: CDR1 MNHEY, CDR2 SMNVEV (reference sequence). V was trimmed by 6 bases and J by 3 bases, leaving 15 bases between them. The CDR3 consists of 14 residues. CDR3 nucleotide sequence: TGTGCCAGCAGCCTCGCAGGTCTCCTCTACGAGCAGTACTTC. Translation: CASSLAGLLYEQYF.

The gene calls are TRBV4-1 and TRBJ2-5; 7 nucleotides agree with TRBD1. V lost 3 bases to trimming and J lost 10 bases; unmatched junction nucleotides: 20. Looked up from germline, CDR1 is MGHRA and CDR2 is YSYEKL. CDR3 length equals 17 residues. DNA for the CDR3: TGCGCCAGCAGCCACGCAGTCACCGGGACAGCCACTGTCGACCAGTACTTC. As protein: CASSHAVTGTATVDQYF.

This clone was counted only a few times. The rearrangement links TRBV15 to TRBJ1-5; D gene unclear. Germline CDR1 and CDR2: LNHNV and YYDKDF (reference sequence). This CDR3 is built from 15 residues. V lost 2 bases to trimming and J lost 5 bases, with 13 bases between them. The CDR3 sequence is CATSRPDNLDQPQHF. The CDR3 DNA reads as TGTGCCACCAGCAGACCCGACAATCTCGATCAGCCCCAGCATTTT.

The chain carries TRBV6-4 and TRBJ2-1; possibly TRBD2 for D (5 bases). CDR1 is MRHNA, CDR2 SNTAGT, per germline. The CDR3 is 13 residues long. V lost 0 bases and J 7 bases, leaving 7 bases between the germline ends. This chain's CDR3 is CASSDSSENEQFF. Written as DNA, the CDR3 is TGTGCCAGCAGTGACTCTAGCGAGAATGAGCAGTTCTTC.

This chain's CDR3 is CASRRSGQPNTEAFF. CDR3 nucleotides: TGTGCCAGTCGCCGTTCGGGACAGCCGAACACTGAAGCTTTCTTT. The chain links TRBV19 to TRBJ1-1, with TRBD1 identical over 7 bases. The germline gives CDR1 LNHDA, CDR2 SQIVND (reference sequence). The CDR3 contains 15 residues. Trimming took 8 bases from V and 1 from J; bases not matched to a gene: 10.